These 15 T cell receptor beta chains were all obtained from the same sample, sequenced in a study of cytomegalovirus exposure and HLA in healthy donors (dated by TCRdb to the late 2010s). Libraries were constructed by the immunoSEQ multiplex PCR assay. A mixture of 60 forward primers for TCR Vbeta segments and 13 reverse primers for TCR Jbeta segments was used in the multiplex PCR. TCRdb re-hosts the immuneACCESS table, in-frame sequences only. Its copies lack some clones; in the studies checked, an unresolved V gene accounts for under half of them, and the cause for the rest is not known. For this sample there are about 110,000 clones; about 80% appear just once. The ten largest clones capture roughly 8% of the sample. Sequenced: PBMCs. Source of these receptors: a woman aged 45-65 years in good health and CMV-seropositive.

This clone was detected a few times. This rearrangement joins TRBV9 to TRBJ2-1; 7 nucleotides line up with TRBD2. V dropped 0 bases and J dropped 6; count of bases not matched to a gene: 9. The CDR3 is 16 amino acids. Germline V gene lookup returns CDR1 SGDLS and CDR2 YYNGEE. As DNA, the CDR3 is TGTGCCAGCAGCGTAGCTACGGCGCGGGAGAGCAATGAGCAGTTCTTC. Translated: CASSVATARESNEQFF.

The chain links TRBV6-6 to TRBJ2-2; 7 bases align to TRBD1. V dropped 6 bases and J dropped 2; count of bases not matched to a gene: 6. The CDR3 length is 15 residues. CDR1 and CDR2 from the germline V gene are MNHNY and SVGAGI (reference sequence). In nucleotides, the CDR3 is TGTGCCAGCAGATCGACAGGGACAAACACCGGGGAGCTGTTTTTT. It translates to CASRSTGTNTGELFF.

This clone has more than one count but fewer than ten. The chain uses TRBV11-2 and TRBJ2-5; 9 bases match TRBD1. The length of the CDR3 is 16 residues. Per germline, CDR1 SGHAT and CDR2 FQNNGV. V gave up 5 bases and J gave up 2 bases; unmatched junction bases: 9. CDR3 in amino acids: CASSTDRGVIQETQYF. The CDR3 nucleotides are TGTGCCAGCAGCACCGACAGGGGGGTCATTCAAGAGACCCAGTACTTC.

DNA for the CDR3: TGTGCCAGCAGTTACCAGACAGTCTCTGGAAACACCATATATTTT. This encodes CASSYQTVSGNTIYF. The chain links TRBV6-7 to TRBJ1-3; tentatively, D is TRBD1 (5 bases). TRBV6-7 is sorted into the ORF group, with uncertain function. The CDR3 covers 15 residues. V was trimmed by 2 bases and J by 0 bases, leaving 8 bases between them.

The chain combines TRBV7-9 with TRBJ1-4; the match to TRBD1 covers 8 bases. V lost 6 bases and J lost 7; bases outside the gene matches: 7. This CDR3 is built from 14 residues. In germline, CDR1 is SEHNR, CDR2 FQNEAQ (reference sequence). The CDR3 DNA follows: TGTGCCAGCAGTCCCGGACAGGGTGGTGAAAAACTGTTTTTT. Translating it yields CASSPGQGGEKLFF. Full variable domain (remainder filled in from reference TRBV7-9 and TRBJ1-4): DTGVSQNPRHKITKRGQNVTFRCDPISEHNRLYWYRQTLGQGPEFLTYFQNEAQLEKSRLLSDRFSAERPKGSFSTLEIQRTEQGDSAMYLCASSPGQGGEKLFFGSGTQLSVL.

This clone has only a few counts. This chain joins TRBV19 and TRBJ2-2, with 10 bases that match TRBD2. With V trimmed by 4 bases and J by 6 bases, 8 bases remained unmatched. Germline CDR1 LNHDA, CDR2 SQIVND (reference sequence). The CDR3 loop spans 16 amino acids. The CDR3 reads CASSTGTSEGAGELFF. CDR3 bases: TGTGCCAGTAGTACCGGGACTAGCGAGGGGGCCGGGGAGCTGTTTTTT.

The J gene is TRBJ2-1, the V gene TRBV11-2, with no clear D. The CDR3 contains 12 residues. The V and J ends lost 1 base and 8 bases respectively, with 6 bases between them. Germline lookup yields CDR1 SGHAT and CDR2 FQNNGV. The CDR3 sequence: CASSLVDYEQFF. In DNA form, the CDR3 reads TGTGCCAGCAGCTTAGTCGACTATGAGCAGTTCTTC. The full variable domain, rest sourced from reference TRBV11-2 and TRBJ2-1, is EAGVAQSPRYKIIEKRQSVAFWCNPISGHATLYWYQQILGQGPKLLIQFQNNGVVDDSQLPKDRFSAERLKGVDSTLKIQPAKLEDSAVYLCASSLVDYEQFFGPGTRLTVL.

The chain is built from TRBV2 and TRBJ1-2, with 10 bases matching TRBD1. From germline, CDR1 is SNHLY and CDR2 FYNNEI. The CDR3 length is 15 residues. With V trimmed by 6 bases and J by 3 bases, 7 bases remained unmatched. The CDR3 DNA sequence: TGTGCCAGCAGCCCGACAGGGGGCGCAGACTATGGCTACACCTTC. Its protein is CASSPTGGADYGYTF.

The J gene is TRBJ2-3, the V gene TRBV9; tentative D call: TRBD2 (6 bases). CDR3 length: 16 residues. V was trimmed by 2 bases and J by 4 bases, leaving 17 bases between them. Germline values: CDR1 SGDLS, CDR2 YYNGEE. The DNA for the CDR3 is TGTGCCAGCAGCGTCTTGGGGGGATTTGGAGCAGATACGCAGTATTTT. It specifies CASSVLGGFGADTQYF. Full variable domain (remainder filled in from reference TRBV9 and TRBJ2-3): DSGVTQTPKHLITATGQRVTLRCSPRSGDLSVYWYQQSLDQGLQFLIQYYNGEERAKGNILERFSAQQFPDLHSELNLSSLELGDSALYFCASSVLGGFGADTQYFGPGTRLTVL.

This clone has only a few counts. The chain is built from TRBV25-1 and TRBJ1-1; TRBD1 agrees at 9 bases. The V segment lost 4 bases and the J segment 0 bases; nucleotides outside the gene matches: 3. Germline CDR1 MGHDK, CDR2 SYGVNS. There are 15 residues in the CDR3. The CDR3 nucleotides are TGTGCCAGCAGTGGGCGACAGGGGGTGAACACTGAAGCTTTCTTT. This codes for CASSGRQGVNTEAFF.

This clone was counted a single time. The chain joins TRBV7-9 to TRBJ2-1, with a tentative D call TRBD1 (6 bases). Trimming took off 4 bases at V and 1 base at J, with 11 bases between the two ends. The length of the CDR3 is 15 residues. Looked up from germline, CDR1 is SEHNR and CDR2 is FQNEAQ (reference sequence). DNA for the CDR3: TGTGCCAGCAGCTCCCGCCAGGGGTCCTACAATGAGCAGTTCTTC. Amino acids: CASSSRQGSYNEQFF.

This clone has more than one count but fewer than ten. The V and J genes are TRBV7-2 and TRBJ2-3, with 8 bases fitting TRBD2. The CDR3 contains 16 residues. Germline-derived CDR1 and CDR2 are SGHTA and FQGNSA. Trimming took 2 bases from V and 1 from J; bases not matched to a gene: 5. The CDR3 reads CASSLRGGRGTDTQYF. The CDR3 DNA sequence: TGTGCCAGCAGCTTACGGGGGGGCAGAGGCACAGATACGCAGTATTTT.

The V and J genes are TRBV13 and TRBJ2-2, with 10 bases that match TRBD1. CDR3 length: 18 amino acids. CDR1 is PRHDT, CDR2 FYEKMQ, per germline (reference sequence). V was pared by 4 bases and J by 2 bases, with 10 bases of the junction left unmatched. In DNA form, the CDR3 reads TGTGCCAGCAGCTCGTACCGGGACAGGGGACCAAACACCGGGGAGCTGTTTTTT. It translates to CASSSYRDRGPNTGELFF.

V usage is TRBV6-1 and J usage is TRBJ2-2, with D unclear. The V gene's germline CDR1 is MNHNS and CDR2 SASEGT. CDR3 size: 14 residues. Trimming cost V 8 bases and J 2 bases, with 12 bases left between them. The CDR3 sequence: CASRMTFNTGELFF. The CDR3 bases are TGTGCCAGCCGAATGACTTTCAACACCGGGGAGCTGTTTTTT.

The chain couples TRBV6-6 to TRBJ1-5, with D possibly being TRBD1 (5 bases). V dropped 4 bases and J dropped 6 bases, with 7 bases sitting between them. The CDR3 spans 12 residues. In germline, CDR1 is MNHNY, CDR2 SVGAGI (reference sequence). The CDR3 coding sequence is TGTGCCAGCAGTTTTGGGGCTCAGCCCCAGCATTTT. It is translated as CASSFGAQPQHF.